Included here is one TCR beta chain sequence, with context. Its specificity is not known. This CDR3 is also generated by other DNA sequences in the sample. The sample originates from a study of PD-1 blockade in mismatch repair-deficient tumors. Study-wide findings and caveats: Rapid post-treatment expansion, then contraction, generally preceding radiologic response, marked tumor-resident clones.

Assay: immunoSEQ multiplex PCR; the TCRdb copy retains only in-frame clones and omits some. Here the sample spans some 84,000 clones, around 85% being singletons. The CDR3 has 15 residues. With V trimmed by 2 bases and J by 4 bases, 6 bases remained unmatched. Germline V CDR1 and CDR2: ENHRY, SYGVKD. The source was peripheral blood, collected 12 weeks after starting pembrolizumab. V gene TRBV10-3 combines with J gene TRBJ1-1; TRBD1 matches at 8 bases. The TCR was taken from an adult with mismatch repair-deficient cancer. The DNA for the CDR3 is TGTGCCATCAGTGAGCCCCAGGGGGCGGGCACTGAAGCTTTCTTT. Residues: CAISEPQGAGTEAFF.